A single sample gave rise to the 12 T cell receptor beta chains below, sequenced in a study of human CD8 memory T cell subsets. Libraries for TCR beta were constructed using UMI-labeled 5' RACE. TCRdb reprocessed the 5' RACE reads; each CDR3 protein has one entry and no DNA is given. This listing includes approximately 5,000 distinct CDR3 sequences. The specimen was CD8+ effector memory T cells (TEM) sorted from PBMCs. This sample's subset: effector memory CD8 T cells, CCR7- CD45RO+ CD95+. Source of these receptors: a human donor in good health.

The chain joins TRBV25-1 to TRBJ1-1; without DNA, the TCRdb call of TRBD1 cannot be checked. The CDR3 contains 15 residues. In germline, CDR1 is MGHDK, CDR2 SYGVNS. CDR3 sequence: CASSVDRAQNTEAFF.

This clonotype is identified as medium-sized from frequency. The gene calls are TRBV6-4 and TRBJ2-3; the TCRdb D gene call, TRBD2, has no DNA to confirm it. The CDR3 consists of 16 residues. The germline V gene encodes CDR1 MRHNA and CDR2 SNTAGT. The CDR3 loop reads CASSESTSGNTDTQYF.

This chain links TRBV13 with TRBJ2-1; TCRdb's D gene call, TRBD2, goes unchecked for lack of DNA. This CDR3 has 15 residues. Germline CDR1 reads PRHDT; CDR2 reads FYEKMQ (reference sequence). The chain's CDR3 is CASSSGLAGGRGQFF.

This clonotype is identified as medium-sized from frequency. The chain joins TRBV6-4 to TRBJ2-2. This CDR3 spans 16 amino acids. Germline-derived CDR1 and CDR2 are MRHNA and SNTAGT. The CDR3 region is CASSDSSSGTTGELFF.

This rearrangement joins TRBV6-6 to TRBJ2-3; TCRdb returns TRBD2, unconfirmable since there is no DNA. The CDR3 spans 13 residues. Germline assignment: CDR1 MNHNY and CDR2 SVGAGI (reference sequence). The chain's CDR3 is CASASGDTDTQYF.

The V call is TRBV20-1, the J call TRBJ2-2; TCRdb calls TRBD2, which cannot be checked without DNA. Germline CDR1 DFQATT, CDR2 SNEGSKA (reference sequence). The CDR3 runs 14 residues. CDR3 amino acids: CSASLAGEVGELFF.

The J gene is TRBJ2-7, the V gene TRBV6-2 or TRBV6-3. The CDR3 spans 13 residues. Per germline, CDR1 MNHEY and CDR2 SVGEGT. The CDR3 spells CASSYEETYEQYF.

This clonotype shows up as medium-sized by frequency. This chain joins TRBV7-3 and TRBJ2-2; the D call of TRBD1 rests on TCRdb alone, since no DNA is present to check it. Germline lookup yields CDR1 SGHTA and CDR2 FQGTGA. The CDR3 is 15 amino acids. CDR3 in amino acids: CASSSGTGGTGELFF. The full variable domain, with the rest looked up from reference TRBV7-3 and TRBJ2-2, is GAGVSQTPSNKVTEKGKYVELRCDPISGHTALYWYRQSLGQGPEFLIYFQGTGAADDSGLPNDRFFAVRPEGSVSTLKIQRTERGDSAVYLCASSSGTGGTGELFFGEGSRLTVL.

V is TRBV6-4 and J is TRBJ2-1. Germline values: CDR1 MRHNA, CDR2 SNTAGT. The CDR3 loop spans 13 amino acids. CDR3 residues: CASSDSDNNEQFF.

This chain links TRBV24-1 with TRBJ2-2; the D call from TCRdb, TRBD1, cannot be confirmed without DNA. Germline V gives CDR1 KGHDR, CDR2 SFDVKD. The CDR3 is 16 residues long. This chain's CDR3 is CATSDSGQGDTGELFF.

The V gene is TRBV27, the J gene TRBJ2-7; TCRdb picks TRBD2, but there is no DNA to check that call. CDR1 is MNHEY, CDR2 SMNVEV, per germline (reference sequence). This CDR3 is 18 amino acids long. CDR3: CASSLWVGLAGGGYEQYF.

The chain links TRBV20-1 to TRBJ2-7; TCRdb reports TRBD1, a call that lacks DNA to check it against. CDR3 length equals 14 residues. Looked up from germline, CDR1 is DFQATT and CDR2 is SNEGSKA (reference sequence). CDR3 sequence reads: CSARGDREYHEQYF.